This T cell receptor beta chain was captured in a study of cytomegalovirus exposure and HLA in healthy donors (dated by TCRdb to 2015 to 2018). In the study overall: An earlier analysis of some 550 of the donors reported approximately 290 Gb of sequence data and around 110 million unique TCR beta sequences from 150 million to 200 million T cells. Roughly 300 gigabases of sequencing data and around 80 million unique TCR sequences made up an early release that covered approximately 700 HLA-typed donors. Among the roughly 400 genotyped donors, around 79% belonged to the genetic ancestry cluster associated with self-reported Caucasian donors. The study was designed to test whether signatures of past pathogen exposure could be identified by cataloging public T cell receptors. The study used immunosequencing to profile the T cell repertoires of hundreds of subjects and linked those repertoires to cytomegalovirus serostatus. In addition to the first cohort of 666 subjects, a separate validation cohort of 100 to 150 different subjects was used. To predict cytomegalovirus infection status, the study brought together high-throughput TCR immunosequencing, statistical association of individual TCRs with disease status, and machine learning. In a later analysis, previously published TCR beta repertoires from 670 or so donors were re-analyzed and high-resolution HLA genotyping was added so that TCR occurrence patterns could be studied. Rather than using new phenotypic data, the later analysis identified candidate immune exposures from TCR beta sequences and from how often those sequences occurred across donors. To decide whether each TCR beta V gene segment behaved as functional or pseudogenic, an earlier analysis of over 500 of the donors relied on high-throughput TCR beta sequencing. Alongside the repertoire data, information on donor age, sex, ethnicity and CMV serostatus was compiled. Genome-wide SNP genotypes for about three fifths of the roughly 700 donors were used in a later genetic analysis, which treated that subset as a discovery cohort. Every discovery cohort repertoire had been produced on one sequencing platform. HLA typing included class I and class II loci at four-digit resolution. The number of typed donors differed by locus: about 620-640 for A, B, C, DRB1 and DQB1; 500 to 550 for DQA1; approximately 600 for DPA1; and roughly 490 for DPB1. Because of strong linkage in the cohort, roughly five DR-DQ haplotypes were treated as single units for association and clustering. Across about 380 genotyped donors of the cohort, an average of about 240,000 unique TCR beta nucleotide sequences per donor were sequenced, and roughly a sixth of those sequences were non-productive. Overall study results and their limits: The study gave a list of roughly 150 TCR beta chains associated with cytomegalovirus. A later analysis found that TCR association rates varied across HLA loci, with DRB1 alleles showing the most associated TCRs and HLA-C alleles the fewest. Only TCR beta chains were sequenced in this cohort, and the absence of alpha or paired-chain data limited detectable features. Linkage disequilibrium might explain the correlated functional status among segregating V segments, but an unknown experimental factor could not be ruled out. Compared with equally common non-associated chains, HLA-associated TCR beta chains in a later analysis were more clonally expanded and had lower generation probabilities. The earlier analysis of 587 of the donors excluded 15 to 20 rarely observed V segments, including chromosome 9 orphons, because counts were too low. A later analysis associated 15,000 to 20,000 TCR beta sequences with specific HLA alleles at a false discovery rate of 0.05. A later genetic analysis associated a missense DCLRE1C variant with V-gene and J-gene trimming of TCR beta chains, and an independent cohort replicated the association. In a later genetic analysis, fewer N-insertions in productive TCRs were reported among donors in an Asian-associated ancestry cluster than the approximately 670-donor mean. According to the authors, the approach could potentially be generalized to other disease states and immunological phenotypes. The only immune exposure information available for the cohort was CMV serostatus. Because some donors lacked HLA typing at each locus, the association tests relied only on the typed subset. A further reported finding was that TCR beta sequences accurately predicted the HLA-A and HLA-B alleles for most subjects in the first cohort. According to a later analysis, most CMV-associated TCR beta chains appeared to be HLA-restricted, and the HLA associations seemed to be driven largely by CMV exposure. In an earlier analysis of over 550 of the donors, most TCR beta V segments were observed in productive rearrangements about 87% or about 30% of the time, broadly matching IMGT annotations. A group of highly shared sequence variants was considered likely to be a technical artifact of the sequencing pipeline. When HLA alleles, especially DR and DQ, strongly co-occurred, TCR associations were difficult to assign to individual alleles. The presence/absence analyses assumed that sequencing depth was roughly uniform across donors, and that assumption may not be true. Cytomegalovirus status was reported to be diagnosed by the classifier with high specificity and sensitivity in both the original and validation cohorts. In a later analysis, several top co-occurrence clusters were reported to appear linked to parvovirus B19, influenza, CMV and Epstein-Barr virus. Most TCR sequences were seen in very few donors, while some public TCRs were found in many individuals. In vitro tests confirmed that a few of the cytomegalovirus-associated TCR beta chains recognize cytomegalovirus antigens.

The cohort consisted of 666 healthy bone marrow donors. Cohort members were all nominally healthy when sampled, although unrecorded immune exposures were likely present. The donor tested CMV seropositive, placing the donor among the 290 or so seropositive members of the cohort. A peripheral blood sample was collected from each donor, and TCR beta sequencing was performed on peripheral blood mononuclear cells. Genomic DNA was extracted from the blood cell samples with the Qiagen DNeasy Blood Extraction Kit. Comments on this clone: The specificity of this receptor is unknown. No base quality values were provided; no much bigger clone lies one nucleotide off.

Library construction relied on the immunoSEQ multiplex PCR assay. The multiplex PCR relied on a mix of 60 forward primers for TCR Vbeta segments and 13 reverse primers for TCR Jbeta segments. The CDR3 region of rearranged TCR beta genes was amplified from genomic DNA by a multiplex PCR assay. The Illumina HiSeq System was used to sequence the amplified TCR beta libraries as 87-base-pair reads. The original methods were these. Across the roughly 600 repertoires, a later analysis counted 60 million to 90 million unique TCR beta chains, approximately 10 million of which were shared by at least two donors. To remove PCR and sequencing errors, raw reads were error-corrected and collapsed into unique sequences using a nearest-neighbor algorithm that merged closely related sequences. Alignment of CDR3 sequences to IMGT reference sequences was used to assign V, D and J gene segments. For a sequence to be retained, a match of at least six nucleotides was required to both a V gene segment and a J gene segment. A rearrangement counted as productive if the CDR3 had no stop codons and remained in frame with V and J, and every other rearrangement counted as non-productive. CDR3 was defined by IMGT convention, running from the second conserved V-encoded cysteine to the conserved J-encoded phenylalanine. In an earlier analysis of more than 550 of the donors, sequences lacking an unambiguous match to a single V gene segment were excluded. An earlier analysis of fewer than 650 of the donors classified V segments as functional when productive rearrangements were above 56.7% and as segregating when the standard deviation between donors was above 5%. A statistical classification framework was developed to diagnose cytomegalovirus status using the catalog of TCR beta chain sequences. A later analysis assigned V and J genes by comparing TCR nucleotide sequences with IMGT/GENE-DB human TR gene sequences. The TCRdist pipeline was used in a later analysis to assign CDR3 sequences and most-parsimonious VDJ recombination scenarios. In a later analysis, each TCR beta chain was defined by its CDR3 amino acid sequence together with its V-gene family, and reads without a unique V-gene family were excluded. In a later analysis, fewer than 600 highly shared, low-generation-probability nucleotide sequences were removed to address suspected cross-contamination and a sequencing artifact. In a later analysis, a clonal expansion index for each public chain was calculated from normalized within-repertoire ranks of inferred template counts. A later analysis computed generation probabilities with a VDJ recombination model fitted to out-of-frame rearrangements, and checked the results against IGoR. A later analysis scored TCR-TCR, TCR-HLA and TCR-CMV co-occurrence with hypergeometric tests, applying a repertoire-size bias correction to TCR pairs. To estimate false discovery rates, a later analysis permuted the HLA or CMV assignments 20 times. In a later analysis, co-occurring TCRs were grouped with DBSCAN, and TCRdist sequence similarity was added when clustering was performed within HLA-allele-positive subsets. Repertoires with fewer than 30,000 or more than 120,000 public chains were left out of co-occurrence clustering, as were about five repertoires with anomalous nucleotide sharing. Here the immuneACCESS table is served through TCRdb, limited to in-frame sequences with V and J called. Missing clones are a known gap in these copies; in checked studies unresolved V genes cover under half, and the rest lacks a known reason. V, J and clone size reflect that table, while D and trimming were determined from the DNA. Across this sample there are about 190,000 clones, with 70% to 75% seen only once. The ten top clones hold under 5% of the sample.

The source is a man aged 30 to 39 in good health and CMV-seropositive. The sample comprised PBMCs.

The nucleotides read TGTGCCAGCAGGGGGACAGGGGAGAGCGAGCAGTACTTC. This yields the protein CASRGTGESEQYF. The receptor chain draws on TRBV6-5 and TRBJ2-5; TRBD1 aligns with 10 central bases. Matching the DNA end better, TRBJ2-7 makes the J call doubtful. The germline V gene specifies MNHEY as CDR1 and SVGAGI as CDR2. The CDR3 runs 13 residues from the cysteine to the phenylalanine. The entry retains the CDR3 DNA only, 39 bases that are in frame from base 1.